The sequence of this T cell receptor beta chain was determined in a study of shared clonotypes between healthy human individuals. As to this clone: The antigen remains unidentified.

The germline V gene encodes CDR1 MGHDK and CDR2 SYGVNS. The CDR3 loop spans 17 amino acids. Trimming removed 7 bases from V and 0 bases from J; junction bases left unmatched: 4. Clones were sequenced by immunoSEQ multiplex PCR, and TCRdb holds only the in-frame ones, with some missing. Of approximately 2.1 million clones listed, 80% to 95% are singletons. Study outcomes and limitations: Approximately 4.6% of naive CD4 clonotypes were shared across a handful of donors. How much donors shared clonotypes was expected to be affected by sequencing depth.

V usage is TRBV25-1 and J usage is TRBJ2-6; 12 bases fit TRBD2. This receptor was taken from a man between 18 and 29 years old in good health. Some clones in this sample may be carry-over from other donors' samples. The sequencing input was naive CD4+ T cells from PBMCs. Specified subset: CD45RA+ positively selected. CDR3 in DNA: TGTGCCAGCACTGGACTAGCGGGGTACTCTGGGGCCAACGTCCTGACTTTC. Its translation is CASTGLAGYSGANVLTF. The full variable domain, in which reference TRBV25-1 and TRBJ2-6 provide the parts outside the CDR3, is EADIYQTPRYLVIGTGKKITLECSQTMGHDKMYWYQQDPGMELHLIHYSYGVNSTEKGDLSSESTVSRIRTEHFPLTLESARPSHTSQYLCASTGLAGYSGANVLTFGAGSRLTVL.